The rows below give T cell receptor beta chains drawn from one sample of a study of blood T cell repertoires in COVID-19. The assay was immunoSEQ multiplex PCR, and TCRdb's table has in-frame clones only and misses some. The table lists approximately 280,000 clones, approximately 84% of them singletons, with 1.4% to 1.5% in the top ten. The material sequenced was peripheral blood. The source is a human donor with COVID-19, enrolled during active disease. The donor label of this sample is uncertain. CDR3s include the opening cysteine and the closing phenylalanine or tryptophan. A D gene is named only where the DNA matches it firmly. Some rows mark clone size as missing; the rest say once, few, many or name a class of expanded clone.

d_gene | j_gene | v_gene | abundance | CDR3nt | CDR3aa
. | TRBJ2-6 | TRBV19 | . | TGTGCCAGCACGGTGGCTGGGGCCAACGTCCTGACTTTC | CASTVAGANVLTF
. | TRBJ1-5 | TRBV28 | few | TGTGCCAGCAGTTTGTTCAGGGGTCAGCCCCAGCATTTT | CASSLFRGQPQHF
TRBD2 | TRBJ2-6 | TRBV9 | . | TGTGCCAGCAGTGCTAGCGGGACCTTCTCTGGGGCCAACGTCCTGACTTTC | CASSASGTFSGANVLTF
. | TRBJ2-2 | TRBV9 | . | TGTGCCAGCAGCGTAGCGCAGGCCCGGACCGGGGAGCTGTTTTTT | CASSVAQARTGELFF
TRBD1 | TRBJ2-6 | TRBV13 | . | TGTGCCAGCAGCTTAGGCCTCGGGACAGGGTTTGCACCCAGCTCTGGGGCCAACGTCCTGACTTTC | CASSLGLGTGFAPSSGANVLTF
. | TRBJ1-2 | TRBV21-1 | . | TGTGCCAGCACCGACAGGGGGCATGGCTACACCTTC | CASTDRGHGYTF
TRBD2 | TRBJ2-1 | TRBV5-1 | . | TGCGCCAGCAGCCGGGGACTAGCGGGACCACCTCCCAATGAGCAGTTCTTC | CASSRGLAGPPPNEQFF
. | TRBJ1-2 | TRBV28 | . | TGTGCCACCCAGCTCGTAGGTGGGGAGGACTATGGCTACACCTTC | CATQLVGGEDYGYTF
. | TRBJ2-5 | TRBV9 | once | TGTGCCAGCAGCGTAGATTTGTCCAGGGTTGAGACCCAGTACTTC | CASSVDLSRVETQYF
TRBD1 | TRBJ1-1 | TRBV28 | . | TGTGCCAGCAGTCTATGGGGTATACAGGGGATAAACACTGAAGCTTTCTTT | CASSLWGIQGINTEAFF
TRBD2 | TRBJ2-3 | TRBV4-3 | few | TGCGCCAGCAGCCAAGACGGGACTAGCGGGAGGATAGATACGCAGTATTTT | CASSQDGTSGRIDTQYF
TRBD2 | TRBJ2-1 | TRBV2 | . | TGTGCCAGCAGTGTGGAGCGGGAGGGGAATGAGCAGTTCTTC | CASSVEREGNEQFF
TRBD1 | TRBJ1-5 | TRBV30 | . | TGTGCTTATGGGCGGCAGGGGGATCAGCCCCAGCATTTT | CAYGRQGDQPQHF
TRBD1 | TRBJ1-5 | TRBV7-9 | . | TGTGCCAGCAGCAGGGGACAGGGGAGCTTTGGTGGTCAGCCCCAGCATTTT | CASSRGQGSFGGQPQHF
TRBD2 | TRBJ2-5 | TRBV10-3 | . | TGTGCCATCAGTGAGTCACTAGCGGGCAAGCAAGAGACCCAGTACTTC | CAISESLAGKQETQYF
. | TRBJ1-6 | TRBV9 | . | TGTGCCAGCAGCGTAGCCACAGACCCGGGATCACCCCTCCACTTT | CASSVATDPGSPLHF
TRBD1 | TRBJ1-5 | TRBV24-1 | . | TGTGCCACCAGCCCAGGGGGCGTAAGTAGCAATCAGCCCCAGCATTTT | CATSPGGVSSNQPQHF
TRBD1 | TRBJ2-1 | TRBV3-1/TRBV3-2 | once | TGTGCCAGCAGCCTACCCCTCGGGACAGGGGGCGGAAAGCAGTTCTTC | CASSLPLGTGGGKQFF
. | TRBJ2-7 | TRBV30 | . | TGTGCCTGGAGGGAGGACGTAGTGGTGAGCCCGAGCCTGGGGAGAGAGCAGTACTTC | CAWREDVVVSPSLGREQYF
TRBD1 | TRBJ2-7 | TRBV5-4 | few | TGTGCCAGCAGCTGGGACAGGGGTTGGGAGCAGTACTTC | CASSWDRGWEQYF
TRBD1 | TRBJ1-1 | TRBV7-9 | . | TGTGCCAGCAGCTCGCCGGGACAGGGCACTGAAGCTTTCTTT | CASSSPGQGTEAFF
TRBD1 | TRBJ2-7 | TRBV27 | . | TGTGCCAGCCAGCGAACCGGGACAGGGGGCTACGAGCAGTACTTC | CASQRTGTGGYEQYF
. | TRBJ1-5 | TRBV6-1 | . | TGTGCCAGCAGTGAAGCCAGGGTGGTTTCGACCCAGCATTTT | CASSEARVVSTQHF
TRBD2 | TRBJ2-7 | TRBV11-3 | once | TGTGCCAGCAGCTTAGGTCGGCGGGAGCCCGGCGAGCAGTACTTC | CASSLGRREPGEQYF
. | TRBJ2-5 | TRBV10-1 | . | TGCGCCAGCAGTGTAACTAGGGAAGAGACCCAGTACTTC | CASSVTREETQYF
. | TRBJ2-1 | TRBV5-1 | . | TGCGCCAGCAGCCCCCTTAGGGGGGAGGGCTATGGGAATGAGCAGTTCTTC | CASSPLRGEGYGNEQFF
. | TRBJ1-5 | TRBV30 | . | TGTGCCTGCTGTGGACAGAACCCTAGGCCCCAGCATTTT | CACCGQNPRPQHF
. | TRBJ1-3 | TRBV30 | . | TGTGCCTGGATGGTTAGCTCTGGAAACACCATATATTTT | CAWMVSSGNTIYF
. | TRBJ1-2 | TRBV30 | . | TGTGCCTGGAGTTCGGGGCGGGGAGGCTACACCTTC | CAWSSGRGGYTF
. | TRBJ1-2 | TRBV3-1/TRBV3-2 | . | TGTGCCAGCAGCCAGCCGCGGAGCGGCTACACCTTC | CASSQPRSGYTF
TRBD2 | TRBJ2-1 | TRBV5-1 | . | TGCGCCAGCAGCGTCACCGGGACTAGCGGGAGTGGAAACAATGAGCAGTTCTTC | CASSVTGTSGSGNNEQFF
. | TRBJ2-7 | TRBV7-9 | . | TGTGCCAGCAGGCTGGGTAGCGCCGCCTACGAGCAGTACTTC | CASRLGSAAYEQYF
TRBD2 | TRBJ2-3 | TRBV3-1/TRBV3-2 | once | TGTGCCAGCAGCCAGTGGGGCTTTGGCGGGAGGGCCGGAGACACAGATACGCAGTATTTT | CASSQWGFGGRAGDTDTQYF
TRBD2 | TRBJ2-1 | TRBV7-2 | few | TGTGCCAGCAGACTGAACCCATGGGAGGGTGAGCAGTTCTTC | CASRLNPWEGEQFF
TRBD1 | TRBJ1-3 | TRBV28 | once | TGTGCCAGCAGGGAGGGACAGGGTAGAAGAAACACCATATATTTT | CASREGQGRRNTIYF
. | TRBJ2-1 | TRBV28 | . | TGTGCCAGCAGTTTTCGACAACCCAATGAGCAGTTCTTC | CASSFRQPNEQFF
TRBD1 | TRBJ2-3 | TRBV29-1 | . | TGCAGCGTCGAGACTATACAGGGGGCCTTCCGCACAGATACGCAGTATTTT | CSVETIQGAFRTDTQYF
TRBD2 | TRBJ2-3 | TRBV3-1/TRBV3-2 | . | TGTGCCAGCAGCCAGGGGACTAGGGGGAGCACAGATACGCAGTATTTT | CASSQGTRGSTDTQYF
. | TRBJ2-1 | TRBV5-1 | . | TGCGCCAGCAGCTTGGTAGGGGGGGTATACAATGAGCAGTTCTTC | CASSLVGGVYNEQFF
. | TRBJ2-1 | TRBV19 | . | TGTGCCAGTAACCTAGCTTTTTCACCCTCTGGGCAGTTCTTC | CASNLAFSPSGQFF
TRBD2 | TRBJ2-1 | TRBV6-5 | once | TGTGCCAGCAGGGGACTAGCGGGAGGTGGGAATGAGCAGTTCTTC | CASRGLAGGGNEQFF
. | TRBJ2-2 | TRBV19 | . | TGTGTCTCAGGGTTCAACACCGGGGAGCTGTTTTTT | CVSGFNTGELFF
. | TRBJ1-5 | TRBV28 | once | TGTGCCACCACTTATAGCAATCAGCCCCAGCATTTT | CATTYSNQPQHF
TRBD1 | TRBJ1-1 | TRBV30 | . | TGTGCCTTACGACAGGGGATGAACACTGAAGCTTTCTTT | CALRQGMNTEAFF